Listed below are T cell receptor beta chains from one sample, sequenced in a study of beta chain features in type 1 diabetes. The protocol was immunoSEQ multiplex PCR, while the TCRdb copy is restricted to in-frame clones and leaves out a portion. The sample shows around 160,000 clones, 7% to 9.5% of them seen only once. The sequenced sample was central memory CD4+ T cells from blood. Receptors were obtained from a woman in her twenties or thirties with type 1 diabetes. CDR3s include the opening cysteine and the closing phenylalanine or tryptophan. The D gene is left open where the match is weak. Size values are once, few and many counts, or a class for expanded clones, and some rows have none.

>TRBJ2-1|few|TRBV28|TRBD2
TGTGCCAGCAGTTCTGAGTTAGCGGGAGTCCGTCTTGAGCAGTTCTTC
CASSSELAGVRLEQFF
>TRBJ1-4|NA|TRBV4-1|TRBD1
TGCGCCAGCAGCCAAGGAACAGGGGTGAGGGAAAAACTGTTTTTT
CASSQGTGVREKLFF
>TRBJ2-3|NA|TRBV4-1|TRBD2
TGCGCCAGCAGCCGTGGACTAGCTGGGTCAGATACGCAGTATTTT
CASSRGLAGSDTQYF
>TRBJ1-2|NA|TRBV11-2|NA
TGTGCCAGCAGCTTGGACTTATATGGCTACACCTTC
CASSLDLYGYTF
>TRBJ1-2|few|TRBV29-1|NA
TGCAGCGTTGGTGAGACAGATGGCTACACCTTC
CSVGETDGYTF
>TRBJ2-5|few|TRBV18|TRBD1
TGTGCCAGCTCATCACAGGGGAAAGAGACCCAGTACTTC
CASSSQGKETQYF
>TRBJ2-2|NA|TRBV14|NA
TGTGCCAGCAGGTCCTACGACTTGACCGGGGAGCTGTTTTTT
CASRSYDLTGELFF
>TRBJ2-2|NA|TRBV18|TRBD1
TGTGCCAGCTCACCTTCCGGACAGGGGGCTTGGGCCGGGGAGCTGTTTTTT
CASSPSGQGAWAGELFF
>TRBJ1-3|NA|TRBV5-1|TRBD1
TGCGCCAGCAGCTTGGCCGGACAGGGGTCTGGAAACACCATATATTTT
CASSLAGQGSGNTIYF
>TRBJ1-1|NA|TRBV6-5|TRBD1
TGTGCCAGCAGCTTACAGGGGAGGTGGACTGAAGCTTTCTTT
CASSLQGRWTEAFF
>TRBJ2-3|NA|TRBV5-4|NA
TGTGCCAGCAGCCGCCCGAACTCAAAAGCCGATACGCAGTATTTT
CASSRPNSKADTQYF
>TRBJ2-7|few|TRBV7-2|TRBD2
TGTGCCAGCAGCTTAGGGTTGGCTAGCGGGCTATCCGAGCAGTACTTC
CASSLGLASGLSEQYF
>TRBJ2-7|few|TRBV7-9|NA
TGTGCCAGCAGCCCCGACGCCCCCGGGAACGAGCAGTACTTC
CASSPDAPGNEQYF
>TRBJ2-1|NA|TRBV2|TRBD2
TGTGCCAGCTTACGGACTAGCGGGAGTGGTAATGAGCAGTTCTTC
CASLRTSGSGNEQFF
>TRBJ2-6|NA|TRBV28|NA
TGTGCCAGCAGTACGACAGGTCCGGAGTCTGGGGCCAACGTCCTGACTTTC
CASSTTGPESGANVLTF
>TRBJ1-1|few|TRBV2|TRBD1
TGTGCCAGGGGACAGATGAACACTGAAGCTTTCTTT
CARGQMNTEAFF
>TRBJ2-3|NA|TRBV6-5|NA
TGTGCCAGCAGTCCAAGCGGGAGCACAGATACGCAGTATTTT
CASSPSGSTDTQYF
>TRBJ2-7|NA|TRBV27|TRBD2
TGTGCCAGCAGTTGGGGGGGTAGCGACGAGCAGTACTTC
CASSWGGSDEQYF
>TRBJ1-5|few|TRBV9|NA
TGTGCCAGCAGCGCGACCGCCAGGTCGCAGCCCCAGCATTTT
CASSATARSQPQHF